This T cell receptor beta chain derives from a study of T cells in Graves' hyperthyroidism and ophthalmopathy. Study-wide background: Peripheral blood was acquired at first diagnosis, ahead of any therapy whatsoever. Study results and caveats: Blood also held most thyroid clonotypes expanded beyond 0.001. Stable hyperthyroidism was separated from ophthalmopathy by a model based on 13 V-J features.

The germline V and J ends were trimmed by 5 bases and 8 bases, with 18 bases remaining between them. The CDR3 extends over 14 amino acids. The germline gives CDR1 MDHEN, CDR2 SYDVKM. Diagnostic assessment was based on clinical symptoms, serum thyroxine and TRAb, thyroid ultrasound and orbital computed tomography. A few counts support this clonotype. Its target is unknown. The CDR3 regions of TCR beta were amplified from RNA transcripts. First-round RT-PCR targeting the TCR CDR3 was performed with the HTBI primer set. Each CDR3 protein gets one entry after TCRdb re-called the multiplex PCR reads with MiXCR. Of approximately 690,000 distinct CDR3 sequences detected, around 21% appear once; the ten largest clones hold about 35%.

Sequences were obtained from blood. The J gene is TRBJ1-2, the V gene TRBV28; D is unclear. The receptor's source is a man under 40 with Graves' ophthalmopathy. The CDR3 reads CASSTLSDPRGYTF. CDR3 in DNA: TGTGCCAGCAGTACACTATCCGACCCTAGGGGCTACACCTTC.